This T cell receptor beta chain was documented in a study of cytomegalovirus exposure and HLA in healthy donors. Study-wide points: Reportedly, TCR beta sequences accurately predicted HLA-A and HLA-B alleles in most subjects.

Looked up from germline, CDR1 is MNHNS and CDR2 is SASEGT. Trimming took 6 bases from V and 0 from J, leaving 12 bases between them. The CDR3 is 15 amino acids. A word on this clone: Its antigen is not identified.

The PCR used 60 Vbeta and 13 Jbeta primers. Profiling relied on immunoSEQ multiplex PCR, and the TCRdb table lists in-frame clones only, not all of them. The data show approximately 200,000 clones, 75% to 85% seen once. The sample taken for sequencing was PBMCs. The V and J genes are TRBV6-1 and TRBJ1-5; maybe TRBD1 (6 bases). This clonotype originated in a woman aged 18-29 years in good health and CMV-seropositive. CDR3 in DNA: TGTGCCAGCAGAGGGGGTACCTATAGCAATCAGCCCCAGCATTTT. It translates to CASRGGTYSNQPQHF.